This TCR beta chain comes out of a study of shared clonotypes between healthy human individuals. Study outcomes and limitations: Only blood underwent sampling, and tissue repertoires likely differ. An effect of sequencing depth on clonotype sharing among donors was expected. The study's rarefaction showed incomplete sorted-subset sequencing despite large depth.

Naive CD8 cells, CD45RO-negative and positively selected for CCR7, excluded terminally differentiated effector memory CD45RA+ cells. All the donors were Caucasian adults who lived in Nashville, Tennessee. Produced via immunoSEQ multiplex PCR; TCRdb's table is partial and in-frame only. The sample lists millions of clones; 90% to 95% were seen once. CDR1 is SGHRS, CDR2 YFSETQ, per germline. V was pared by 2 bases and J by 4 bases, with 2 bases of the junction left unmatched. The CDR3 is made up of 14 amino acids. Comments on this clone: Its antigen remains unidentified.

The sequencing input was naive CD8+ T cells from PBMCs. The V and J genes are TRBV5-1 and TRBJ2-2; 7 nucleotides line up with TRBD1. This TCR was sampled from a man aged 18-30 years in good health. Some clones in this sample may be carry-over from other donors' samples. DNA of the CDR3: TGCGCCAGCAGCTTTCGACAGGGCACCGGGGAGCTGTTTTTT. It encodes CASSFRQGTGELFF.